This passage covers 22 T cell receptor beta chains from one sample sequenced in a study of Ad26.COV2.S vaccination and SARS-CoV-2 variants. As for treatment: some 20 received Ad26.COV2.S at low or high dose, single or two shots; about 5 received placebo; per-sample allocation not given. The samples date from day 63 after the first vaccine or placebo injection. The table came from immunoSEQ multiplex PCR; TCRdb's copy has only in-frame clones and leaves some out. In the table there are some 330,000 clones, roughly nine tenths of which are singletons. The sample in question was peripheral blood, obtained in a trial of Ad26.COV2.S vaccine versus placebo. The receptors were sampled from a person aged 18-60 years who received the Ad26.COV2.S COVID-19 vaccine or a placebo.

A word on this clone: Different DNA sequences within this sample yield the same CDR3. The V call is TRBV12-3 or TRBV12-4, the J call TRBJ1-1; D is undetermined. Trimming cost V 0 bases and J 2 bases, with 4 bases left between them. CDR3 length: 13 amino acids. The CDR3 sequence is CASSLAGNTEAFF. CDR3 sequence (DNA): TGTGCCAGCAGTTTAGCGGGTAACACTGAAGCTTTCTTT.

This chain connects TRBV7-9 to TRBJ1-2; a possible D gene is TRBD1 (5 bases). Trimming removed 0 bases at V and 4 bases at J, with 9 bases between. This CDR3 has 14 amino acids. Germline CDR1 is SEHNR and CDR2 is FQNEAQ (reference sequence). CDR3 DNA sequence: TGTGCCAGCAGCTTAGCAGGGGTCCCCTATGGCTACACCTTC. Its translation is CASSLAGVPYGYTF.

The chain links TRBV5-6 to TRBJ1-4; D is unclear. The CDR3 runs to 12 residues. Germline V gene lookup returns CDR1 SGHDT and CDR2 YYEEEE. V shed 4 bases and J shed 8 bases, with 9 bases lying between them. Here the CDR3 DNA reads TGTGCCAGCAGCCGACCGGGGGAAAAACTGTTTTTT. Encoded protein: CASSRPGEKLFF. Filled out from reference TRBV5-6 and TRBJ1-4, the complete variable domain reads DAGVTQSPTHLIKTRGQQVTLRCSPKSGHDTVSWYQQALGQGPQFIFQYYEEEERQRGNFPDRFSGHQFPNYSSELNVNALLLGDSALYLCASSRPGEKLFFGSGTQLSVL.

This rearrangement joins TRBV28 to TRBJ2-5; possibly TRBD1 or TRBD2 for D (5 bases each). Trimming shortened V by 6 bases and J by 5 bases, and 16 bases separated the two germline ends. Germline CDR1 MDHEN, CDR2 SYDVKM. CDR3 size: 14 residues. CDR3 amino acids: CASRTGPPTETQYF. CDR3 bases: TGTGCCAGCAGGACGGGACCGCCGACGGAGACCCAGTACTTC. The complete variable domain, with remaining parts taken from reference TRBV28 and TRBJ2-5, reads DVKVTQSSRYLVKRTGEKVFLECVQDMDHENMFWYRQDPGLGLRLIYFSYDVKMKEKGDIPEGYSVSREKKERFSLILESASTNQTSMYLCASRTGPPTETQYFGPGTRLLVL.

This clone was recorded only once. This chain joins TRBV6-5 and TRBJ2-7; TRBD2 matches at 7 bases. Germline-derived CDR1 and CDR2 are MNHEY and SVGAGI. The CDR3 is 13 residues long. The V gene end was trimmed by 11 bases and the J gene end by 5 bases; junction bases not matched to a gene: 12. The CDR3 loop is CACGWGGRDEQYF. For the CDR3, the DNA is TGTGCCTGCGGTTGGGGGGGTAGGGACGAGCAGTACTTC.

The V and J genes are TRBV3-1 (or the pseudogene TRBV3-2) and TRBJ2-1; tentatively, D is TRBD2 (6 bases). V was cut by 5 bases and J by 8 bases, with 7 bases left in between. The germline V gene encodes CDR1 LGHDT and CDR2 YNNKEL (reference sequence). CDR3 length: 11 residues. CDR3 nucleotide sequence: TGTGCCAGCAGCGGGACTCATGAGCAGTTCTTC. Its protein product is CASSGTHEQFF.

J is TRBJ2-4 and V is TRBV2, with TRBD1 matching 8 bases. V lost 7 bases to trimming and J lost 6 bases; unmatched junction nucleotides: 5. The CDR3 spans 13 residues. CDR1 and CDR2 from the germline V gene are SNHLY and FYNNEI. In nucleotides, the CDR3 is TGTGCCAGCACCCTAGACAGGGGAAACATTCAGTACTTC. As protein: CASTLDRGNIQYF.

V and J are TRBV5-1 and TRBJ1-1, with D possibly being TRBD1 (5 bases). Germline V CDR1 and CDR2: SGHRS, YFSETQ. Trimming took 2 bases from V and 0 from J, leaving 11 bases between them. The CDR3 has 15 amino acids. This CDR3 reads CASSFSGALNTEAFF. The CDR3 bases are TGCGCCAGCAGCTTCTCCGGGGCGTTGAACACTGAAGCTTTCTTT.

The genes are TRBV7-9 and TRBJ2-1; a weak D match, TRBD2 (6 bases). The CDR3 spans 15 residues. V gave up 5 bases and J gave up 8 bases, with 19 bases separating them. Per germline, CDR1 SEHNR and CDR2 FQNEAQ (reference sequence). CDR3 coding DNA: TGTGCCAGCAGCCAACTAGCCTCTCCGGGGTATGAGCAGTTCTTC. Translated, it gives CASSQLASPGYEQFF.

The CDR3 region has the DNA TGCGCCAGCAGCCCCAGACAGCGACAATCTGGAAACACCATATATTTT. Its protein is CASSPRQRQSGNTIYF. V usage is TRBV4-3 and J usage is TRBJ1-3; D is perhaps TRBD1 (5 bases). The ends were cut back, 4 bases at V and 1 base at J, with 14 bases in the middle. Looked up from germline, CDR1 is LGHNA and CDR2 is YSLEER. The CDR3 runs to 16 residues.

The V gene is TRBV27, the J gene TRBJ1-1; D may be TRBD1 (5 bases). V was trimmed by 5 bases and J by 5 bases, leaving 12 bases between them. This CDR3 has 13 residues. Germline V CDR1 and CDR2: MNHEY, SMNVEV (reference sequence). The CDR3 is CASSPTWGTEAFF. The CDR3 DNA follows: TGTGCCAGCAGTCCGACATGGGGGACTGAAGCTTTCTTT.

The chain carries TRBV5-6 and TRBJ1-2; a possible D gene is TRBD1 (5 bases). The V gene lost 4 bases and the J gene lost 7 bases, with 11 bases spanning the gap. Germline assignment: CDR1 SGHDT and CDR2 YYEEEE. The CDR3 runs 12 residues. This CDR3 is CASSLGRSGYTF. The CDR3 DNA is TGTGCCAGCAGCCTGGGGCGGAGTGGCTACACCTTC.

The rearrangement uses TRBV6-5 and TRBJ1-1; D may be TRBD1 (5 bases). CDR3 length: 15 residues. The germline V and J ends were trimmed by 7 bases and 1 base, with 16 bases remaining between them. Germline V gene sequence: CDR1 MNHEY, CDR2 SVGAGI. The CDR3 protein is CASTFGWGTNTEAFF. The DNA for the CDR3 is TGTGCCAGCACTTTTGGGTGGGGCACGAACACTGAAGCTTTCTTT.

J is TRBJ2-1 and V is TRBV19, with D hard to call. V lost 11 bases and J lost 1, with 12 bases in between. The V gene's germline CDR1 is LNHDA and CDR2 SQIVND (reference sequence). This CDR3 region has 13 residues. The CDR3 reads CASAIVSYNEQFF. CDR3 nucleotide sequence: TGTGCCTCCGCGATAGTTTCCTACAATGAGCAGTTCTTC.

The chain joins TRBV4-1 to TRBJ2-2; D gene ambiguous. The CDR3 sequence is 16 residues long. The V end was cut by 0 bases, the J end by 5 bases, with 13 bases between. Germline CDR1 reads MGHRA; CDR2 reads YSYEKL. This CDR3 is CASSQDSRDLTGELFF. The CDR3 DNA reads as TGCGCCAGCAGCCAAGATTCCCGAGACTTGACCGGGGAGCTGTTTTTT.

The gene calls are TRBV10-3 and TRBJ1-2; no definite D call. Germline CDR1 is ENHRY and CDR2 is SYGVKD. This CDR3 comprises 15 residues. Trimming removed 0 bases from V and 7 bases from J, with 15 bases in between. The CDR3 sequence is CAISESWAKEGGYTF. CDR3 coding DNA: TGTGCCATCAGTGAGTCGTGGGCCAAGGAAGGTGGCTACACCTTC.

V usage is TRBV13 and J usage is TRBJ2-7, with D hard to call. Trimming stripped 7 bases from V and 6 bases from J, with 16 bases between. Germline V gene data show CDR1 as PRHDT and CDR2 as FYEKMQ (reference sequence). This CDR3 spans 13 amino acids. CDR3 sequence reads: CASKFRLGIEQYV. CDR3 DNA: TGTGCCAGCAAGTTCCGCCTTGGGATCGAGCAGTACGTC.

J is TRBJ2-1 and V is TRBV7-3, with D uncertain. Germline values: CDR1 SGHTA, CDR2 FQGTGA. The length of the CDR3 is 13 residues. Trimming left V 5 bases short and J 6 bases short, with 11 bases between. The CDR3 bases are TGTGCCAGCAGCCCCGCATTAGCCAATGAGCAGTTCTTC. Translated, it gives CASSPALANEQFF.

The chain employs TRBV29-1 and TRBJ2-3, with TRBD2 as a possible D gene (5 bases). From germline, CDR1 is SQVTM and CDR2 ANQGSEA. The V end was cut by 6 bases, the J end by 0 bases, with 7 bases between. The length of the CDR3 is 12 residues. The CDR3 DNA sequence: TGCAGCGTACTAGACAGCACAGATACGCAGTATTTT. It specifies CSVLDSTDTQYF.

This clone was seen once. V usage is TRBV2 and J usage is TRBJ2-2; 7 bases agree with TRBD2. V lost 7 bases, J lost 3 bases, and 8 bases stayed unmatched. The CDR3 is 15 amino acids. Per germline, CDR1 SNHLY and CDR2 FYNNEI. Here the CDR3 reads CASNLNGGDTGELFF. The CDR3 DNA reads as TGTGCCAGCAACCTAAATGGGGGGGACACCGGGGAGCTGTTTTTT.

V usage is TRBV11-2 and J usage is TRBJ2-4; the match to TRBD1 covers 9 bases. CDR1 is SGHAT and CDR2 is FQNNGV in the germline V gene. Germline trimming cut 5 bases from V and 0 bases from J; bases unmatched to any gene: 11. CDR3 length: 18 residues. CDR3 residues: CASSRLGGQGLAKNIQYF. Written as DNA, the CDR3 is TGTGCCAGCAGCCGCTTGGGGGGACAGGGATTAGCCAAAAACATTCAGTACTTC.

The chain links TRBV6-5 to TRBJ1-6; D gene uncertain. The CDR3 loop spans 13 amino acids. Between the trimmed V and J ends, which lost 5 bases and 8 bases, there was a span of 10 bases. Germline loops: CDR1 MNHEY, CDR2 SVGAGI. CDR3: CASSTNSYSPLHF. Written as DNA, the CDR3 is TGTGCCAGCAGTACAAACTCCTATTCACCCCTCCACTTT.